This passage covers 20 T cell receptor beta chains from one sample sequenced in a study of cytomegalovirus exposure and HLA in healthy donors. 60 Vbeta and 13 Jbeta primers were used in PCR. Method: immunoSEQ multiplex PCR; TCRdb's copy keeps in-frame clones and lacks some. Of some 140,000 clones listed, 66% are singletons. Sequencing was performed on PBMCs. The source of these receptors is a human donor in good health.

The chain recombines TRBV11-2 with TRBJ2-5, with 8 bases fitting TRBD1. The CDR3 has 15 amino acids. Germline CDR1 SGHAT, CDR2 FQNNGV. Losses at the gene ends were 7 bases for V and 5 bases for J; bases not matched to a gene: 12. DNA for the CDR3: TGTGCCAGCAACACCGCAGGGGGCAATTCGGAGACCCAGTACTTC. This gives the protein CASNTAGGNSETQYF.

This clone showed up just a few times. This chain joins TRBV7-2 and TRBJ2-3; possible D gene TRBD2, 5 bases. This CDR3 has 14 residues. Germline CDR1 is SGHTA and CDR2 is FQGNSA. Trimming left V 5 bases short and J 1 base short, with 10 bases between. CDR3: CASSPTRGTDTQYF. The CDR3 region has the DNA TGTGCCAGCAGCCCCACTAGAGGCACAGATACGCAGTATTTT.

This chain connects TRBV5-1 to TRBJ1-1; D might be TRBD1 (5 bases). Germline V gene data show CDR1 as SGHRS and CDR2 as YFSETQ. Trimming stripped 4 bases from V and 0 bases from J, with 13 bases between. The CDR3 extends over 15 amino acids. CDR3 DNA sequence: TGCGCCAGCAGCGTCACCGGGACTATGAACACTGAAGCTTTCTTT. Amino acid sequence: CASSVTGTMNTEAFF. The whole variable domain, remainder taken from reference TRBV5-1 and TRBJ1-1, is KAGVTQTPRYLIKTRGQQVTLSCSPISGHRSVSWYQQTPGQGLQFLFEYFSETQRNKGNFPGRFSGRQFSNSRSEMNVSTLELGDSALYLCASSVTGTMNTEAFFGQGTRLTVV.

The chain recombines TRBV4-1 with TRBJ2-7; TRBD1 matches at 8 bases. Unmatched junction bases numbered 5, after V lost 1 base and J lost 6 bases. This CDR3 contains 14 residues. Per germline, CDR1 MGHRA and CDR2 YSYEKL. This chain's CDR3 is CASSQAPGGREQYF. As DNA, the CDR3 is TGCGCCAGCAGCCAAGCTCCAGGGGGCCGCGAGCAGTACTTC.

This clone has a single count. This chain connects TRBV7-2 to TRBJ2-7; TRBD1 aligns across 8 bases. J lost 3 bases, V lost 7 bases, and 8 bases had no gene match. The CDR3 runs 14 residues. From germline, CDR1 is SGHTA and CDR2 FQGNSA. CDR3 amino acids: CASTESGGLYEQYF. CDR3 in DNA: TGTGCCAGCACCGAGTCAGGGGGCCTCTACGAGCAGTACTTC.

The chain is built from TRBV7-3 and TRBJ2-1; TRBD2 is a possible D gene (5 bases). Germline CDR1 reads SGHTA; CDR2 reads FQGTGA. V was clipped by 2 bases and J by 0 bases, with 11 bases between them. The CDR3 runs 16 residues. The CDR3: CASSLVGVSSYNEQFF. CDR3 DNA: TGTGCCAGCAGCTTAGTCGGGGTTAGCTCCTACAATGAGCAGTTCTTC.

The chain joins TRBV19 to TRBJ2-7; 7 positions match TRBD2. This CDR3 is 16 amino acids long. Germline CDR1 reads LNHDA; CDR2 reads SQIVND (reference sequence). The ends lost 6 bases at V and 2 bases at J; junction bases unmatched: 13. The CDR3 protein is CASSPYGGKGTYEQYF. Written as DNA, the CDR3 is TGTGCCAGTAGCCCTTACGGGGGGAAAGGAACCTACGAGCAGTACTTC.

This sequence joins TRBV12-5 and TRBJ1-2; 9 bases agree with TRBD1. The CDR3 is 18 residues long. In germline, CDR1 is LGHNT, CDR2 FRNRAP. After removal of 1 base from V and 2 bases from J, the junction contained 11 bases not matched to a gene. Here the CDR3 DNA reads TGTGCTAGTGGTTTGGCCCGACGATTAGGACAGGGGAACTATGGCTACACCTTC. Its translation: CASGLARRLGQGNYGYTF.

The rearrangement uses TRBV6-5 and TRBJ2-7, with 7 bases aligning to TRBD1. V trimming: 6 bases; J trimming: 5 bases; junction bases outside the gene matches: 4. Germline-derived CDR1 and CDR2 are MNHEY and SVGAGI. The CDR3 contains 12 residues. The CDR3 nucleotides are TGTGCCAGCAGCGCGGACAGGAACGAGCAGTACTTC. Its protein is CASSADRNEQYF.

In this sample, this clone turned up a few times. J is TRBJ2-1 and V is TRBV9; 9 positions match TRBD2. The J segment lost 2 bases and the V segment lost 0 bases, leaving 18 bases of the junction unmatched. This CDR3 has 21 residues. CDR1 and CDR2 from the germline V gene are SGDLS and YYNGEE. CDR3 DNA sequence: TGTGCCAGCAGCGTAGGAGGGCGGGAGGGCCAGGTTTATTCGGCCTACAATGAGCAGTTCTTC. This codes for CASSVGGREGQVYSAYNEQFF.

The gene calls are TRBV4-3 and TRBJ2-7; 7 bases align to TRBD1. This CDR3 has 14 amino acids. The germline V gene encodes CDR1 LGHNA and CDR2 YSLEER. V shed 0 bases, J shed 5 bases, and the junction held 4 bases outside the gene matches. CDR3 sequence: CASSQERQGDEQYF. DNA for the CDR3: TGCGCCAGCAGCCAAGAAAGACAGGGTGACGAGCAGTACTTC.

The chain recombines TRBV11-3 with TRBJ2-7; 9 bases agree with TRBD1. V gave up 6 bases and J gave up 7 bases; unmatched junction bases: 7. CDR1 and CDR2 from the germline V gene are SGHNT and YENEEA. The CDR3 totals 13 residues. Written as DNA, the CDR3 is TGTGCCAGCAGATCACAGGGGGCGGGAGAGCAGTACTTC. Its protein product is CASRSQGAGEQYF.

This clone has just a few counts. The chain has TRBV6-5 and TRBJ1-2, with D perhaps matching TRBD1 (6 bases). This CDR3 contains 12 residues. Germline-derived CDR1 and CDR2 are MNHEY and SVGAGI. Trimming took off 6 bases at V and 6 bases at J, with 11 bases between the two ends. The CDR3: CASRTGNNGYTF. Here the CDR3 DNA reads TGTGCCAGCAGAACAGGGAACAATGGCTACACCTTC.

The rearrangement joins TRBV27 to TRBJ2-7; 8 positions match TRBD1. V lost 4 bases and J lost 5; bases outside the gene matches: 10. CDR1 is MNHEY, CDR2 SMNVEV, per germline (reference sequence). The CDR3 has 15 amino acids. The CDR3 spells CASSSGGTGAHEQYF. For the CDR3, the DNA is TGTGCCAGCAGTTCCGGCGGGACAGGAGCCCACGAGCAGTACTTC.

This clone was recorded a few times. The chain recombines TRBV15 with TRBJ2-3, with D possibly TRBD2 on 6 matching bases. There are 16 residues in the CDR3. CDR1 LNHNV and CDR2 YYDKDF come from the germline V gene (reference sequence). V shed 0 bases and J shed 2 bases, with 12 bases lying between them. The DNA of the CDR3 is TGTGCCACCAGCAGAGATCCCGGGGGAGCCACAGATACGCAGTATTTT. Its protein is CATSRDPGGATDTQYF.

This chain joins TRBV19 and TRBJ2-3, with D possibly TRBD1 on 5 matching bases. Germline values: CDR1 LNHDA, CDR2 SQIVND (reference sequence). Between the trimmed V and J ends, which lost 6 bases and 1 base, there was a span of 14 bases. The CDR3 length is 15 residues. The CDR3: CASSDSNSGTDTQYF. The CDR3 DNA sequence: TGTGCCAGTAGCGACAGCAACTCCGGCACAGATACGCAGTATTTT.

V usage is TRBV28 and J usage is TRBJ1-1; D perhaps matches TRBD1 (5 bases). This CDR3 region has 15 residues. CDR1 is MDHEN, CDR2 SYDVKM, per germline. V was clipped by 5 bases and J by 5 bases, with 18 bases between them. CDR3 region: CASSPEGAEGTEAFF. The DNA for the CDR3 is TGTGCCAGCAGTCCAGAAGGGGCGGAAGGTACTGAAGCTTTCTTT.

This chain joins TRBV5-4 and TRBJ2-7; D is ambiguous. The CDR3 spans 15 residues. Trimming cost V 4 bases and J 3 bases, with 17 bases left between them. Germline assignment: CDR1 SGHNT and CDR2 YYREEE (reference sequence). The CDR3 loop reads CASSALPYQDYEQYF. CDR3 DNA sequence: TGTGCCAGCAGCGCTCTGCCCTACCAAGACTACGAGCAGTACTTC. Full variable domain (remainder filled in from reference TRBV5-4 and TRBJ2-7): ETGVTQSPTHLIKTRGQQVTLRCSSQSGHNTVSWYQQALGQGPQFIFQYYREEENGRGNFPPRFSGLQFPNYSSELNVNALELDDSALYLCASSALPYQDYEQYFGPGTRLTVT.

This sequence joins TRBV9 and TRBJ2-2; no clear D. V lost 0 bases to trimming and J lost 1 base, with 4 bases between them. Germline CDR1 and CDR2: SGDLS and YYNGEE. CDR3 length equals 14 residues. DNA of the CDR3: TGTGCCAGCAGCGTAGCCCTGAACACCGGGGAGCTGTTTTTT. Its protein is CASSVALNTGELFF.

This chain links TRBV28 with TRBJ2-3, with 9 bases that match TRBD2. The germline V gene has CDR1 MDHEN and CDR2 SYDVKM. The V gene end was trimmed by 9 bases and the J gene end by 6 bases; junction bases not matched to a gene: 10. CDR3 size: 14 residues. This CDR3 reads CARRGVAGVDTQYF. CDR3 sequence (DNA): TGTGCCAGGAGGGGGGTAGCGGGAGTGGATACGCAGTATTTT.